These 13 T cell receptor beta chains share one sample of origin, sequenced in a study of CD8 T cells in ankylosing spondylitis. TCRdb passed the 5' RACE reads through MiXCR, listing each CDR3 protein once. The sample lists some 180,000 distinct CDR3 sequences, around a sixth occurring once. Sequencing was done on a sample of blood, either unsorted or a sorted T cell fraction (not recorded which). These receptors were obtained from a male donor under 30 with ankylosing spondylitis or in good health (not recorded which).

This clonotype was picked up many times. V is TRBV12-3 or TRBV12-4 and J is TRBJ2-5; 8 nucleotides match TRBD2. The CDR3 runs to 14 residues. V lost 7 bases and J lost 4; bases outside the gene matches: 8. The CDR3 nucleotides are TGTGCCAGCACCCGGGGGGGGAAGGTAGAGACCCAGTACTTC. Translation gives CASTRGGKVETQYF.

This clonotype showed up many times. The chain joins TRBV12-3 or TRBV12-4 to TRBJ1-1; D is perhaps TRBD1 (5 bases). This CDR3 region has 20 residues. V lost 8 bases and J lost 6, with 37 bases in between. CDR3 amino acids: CASGRFRGELERGPSAEAFF. The CDR3 DNA follows: TGTGCCAGCGGGAGGTTCCGGGGGGAGTTAGAAAGGGGTCCGAGTGCTGAAGCTTTCTTT.

This clonotype was detected ten times or more. The genes are TRBV9 and TRBJ2-2; TRBD1 aligns across 8 bases. From germline, CDR1 is SGDLS and CDR2 YYNGEE. Germline trimming cut 3 bases from V and 6 bases from J; bases unmatched to any gene: 4. The CDR3 is 14 residues long. As DNA, the CDR3 is TGTGCCAGCAGCGGACAGGGGAGATCCGGGGAGCTGTTTTTT. Translation gives CASSGQGRSGELFF.

This clonotype appeared once. This chain links TRBV7-8 with TRBJ2-7; TRBD1 matches at 7 bases. Germline trimming cut 3 bases from V and 0 bases from J; bases unmatched to any gene: 8. Germline V gene sequence: CDR1 SGHVS, CDR2 FQNEAQ. The CDR3 has 16 amino acids. The CDR3 region has the DNA TGTGCCAGCAGCTTCCTCCGGACAGGACGCTCCTACGAGCAGTACGTC. This sequence encodes CASSFLRTGRSYEQYV.

This clonotype appeared a few times. The gene calls are TRBV12-3 or TRBV12-4 and TRBJ2-3, with D possibly TRBD2 on 5 matching bases. V dropped 7 bases and J dropped 4 bases, with 21 bases sitting between them. The length of the CDR3 is 16 residues. Here the CDR3 DNA reads TGTGCCAGCACAACTTGGACTGCCAAAAGTTCAGATACGCAGTATTTT. Protein: CASTTWTAKSSDTQYF.

Ten or more counts support this clonotype. The rearrangement joins TRBV27 to TRBJ1-1; 7 positions agree with TRBD1. The CDR3 runs to 15 residues. The germline CDR1 and CDR2 sequences are MNHEY and SMNVEV (reference sequence). Trimming removed 2 bases from V and 2 bases from J; junction bases left unmatched: 5. CDR3 region: CASSLAGQINTEAFF. DNA for the CDR3: TGTGCCAGCAGTTTAGCGGGACAGATAAACACTGAAGCTTTCTTT.

This clonotype has ten or more counts. This chain joins TRBV5-1 and TRBJ2-1; 10 bases agree with TRBD2. CDR1 is SGHRS, CDR2 YFSETQ, per germline. This CDR3 is built from 16 residues. V lost 0 bases, J lost 4 bases, and 4 bases stayed unmatched. In DNA, the CDR3 is TGCGCCAGCAGCTTGGGAGCGGGAGGGCTGTACAATGAGCAGTTCTTC. This sequence encodes CASSLGAGGLYNEQFF.

This clonotype came up many times. The gene calls are TRBV11-2 and TRBJ2-6; D possibly corresponds to TRBD2 (5 bases). The V gene's germline CDR1 is SGHAT and CDR2 FQNNGV. The CDR3 totals 16 residues. V lost 1 base and J 2 bases, leaving 9 bases between the germline ends. The CDR3 nucleotides are TGTGCCAGCAGCTTAGGAGGGCTGGCTGGGGCCAACGTCCTGACTTTC. Translation: CASSLGGLAGANVLTF.

There are many counts of this clonotype. J is TRBJ1-1 and V is TRBV7-2, with a possible D match to TRBD1 (5 bases). The CDR3 totals 14 residues. Looked up from germline, CDR1 is SGHTA and CDR2 is FQGNSA. Trimming pared 4 bases from V and 1 base from J, leaving 10 bases between. The CDR3 DNA follows: TGTGCCAGCAGCTCCGGGACGGCGAACACTGAAGCTTTCTTT. Translating gives CASSSGTANTEAFF.

This clonotype was seen many times. The chain carries TRBV7-2 and TRBJ2-7; 12 bases fit TRBD2. Germline V gene lookup returns CDR1 SGHTA and CDR2 FQGNSA. The CDR3 has 14 amino acids. The ends lost 5 bases at V and 5 bases at J; junction bases unmatched: 4. The CDR3 nucleotides are TGTGCCAGCAGCATGGGACTAGCGGGCAACGAGCAGTACGTC. Encoded protein: CASSMGLAGNEQYV.

Many counts were recorded for this clonotype. The V call is TRBV11-3, the J call TRBJ2-2, with TRBD2 matching 10 bases. Trimming removed 3 bases from V and 4 bases from J; junction bases left unmatched: 5. The CDR3 is made up of 16 amino acids. Germline V lookup: CDR1 SGHNT, CDR2 YENEEA. The CDR3 protein is CASSLRTSGTTGELFF. CDR3 in DNA: TGTGCCAGCAGCTTGAGGACTAGCGGAACCACCGGGGAGCTGTTTTTT.

This clonotype was observed many times. The rearrangement links TRBV20-1 to TRBJ1-1; no clear D. Germline V CDR1 and CDR2: DFQATT, SNEGSKA (reference sequence). V was pared by 1 base and J by 7 bases, with 10 bases between. The CDR3 runs 12 residues. Here the CDR3 DNA reads TGCAGTGCTAGAGTGCAGGACCTTGAAGCTTTCTTT. It specifies CSARVQDLEAFF.

Ten or more counts support this clonotype. This CDR3 reads CASSSTSGYTF. CDR3 sequence (DNA): TGTGCCAGCAGCTCGACATCTGGCTACACCTTC. The rearrangement uses TRBV11-2 and TRBJ1-2; D unclear. V was pared by 4 bases and J by 7 bases, with 7 bases between. This CDR3 contains 11 residues. Germline-derived CDR1 and CDR2 are SGHAT and FQNNGV. Full variable domain (outside the CDR3, taken from reference TRBV11-2 and TRBJ1-2): EAGVAQSPRYKIIEKRQSVAFWCNPISGHATLYWYQQILGQGPKLLIQFQNNGVVDDSQLPKDRFSAERLKGVDSTLKIQPAKLEDSAVYLCASSSTSGYTFGSGTRLTVV.